These T cell receptor beta chains were read from a single sample in a study of blood T cell repertoires in COVID-19. TCRdb's copy holds only in-frame clones and misses some; the assay was immunoSEQ multiplex PCR. Among 150,000 or so clones listed, about 85% were seen once. Material: PBMCs or T cells enriched from blood (not recorded which). All receptors derive from a woman aged 40 to 50 who had been exposed to COVID-19. Both conserved end residues are part of each CDR3. D genes are given only for firm matches. Where a row states a size, it is once, few, many or the class of an expanded clone; other rows omit it.

TRBJ2-2,TRBV6-1,-,-,TGTGCCAGCAGTGAATTAGGCAGGGGAGCGGGGGAGCTGTTTTTT,CASSELGRGAGELFF
TRBJ2-2,TRBV7-6,-,few,TGTGCCAGTTCTCAGGTTATCTCACCCGGGGAGCTGTTTTTT,CASSQVISPGELFF
TRBJ2-1,TRBV7-3,TRBD1,-,TGTGCCAGCAGCCAGCATCCCCCCGGGACAGGGGGCCGCAATGAGCAGTTCTTC,CASSQHPPGTGGRNEQFF
TRBJ1-5,TRBV4-1,TRBD1,-,TGCGCCAGCAGCCAAGATGGGGTGGCAGGGGGTCAGCCCCAGCATTTT,CASSQDGVAGGQPQHF
TRBJ2-7,TRBV18,-,once,TGTGCCAGCTCACCCCGGACAGCTCAAAACCTACTCGAGCAGTACTTC,CASSPRTAQNLLEQYF
TRBJ2-2,TRBV10-3,TRBD2,-,TGTGCCATCAGTTTGACTAGCGGGAGTACGAACACCGGGGAGCTGTTTTTT,CAISLTSGSTNTGELFF
TRBJ1-5,TRBV2,TRBD1,-,TGTGCCAGCAGGGGACAGGGGGCTCAGCCCCAGCATTTT,CASRGQGAQPQHF
TRBJ2-7,TRBV11-2,-,-,TGTGCCAGTAGGCCAGGGAGGACCTACGAGCAGTACTTC,CASRPGRTYEQYF
TRBJ2-7,TRBV10-3,TRBD1,-,TGTGCCATCAGTCTAGACAGGGAGTACGAGCAGTACTTC,CAISLDREYEQYF
TRBJ2-2,TRBV5-5,TRBD1,-,TGTGCCAGCAGCGGGGACAGCTTGACCGGGGAGCTGTTTTTT,CASSGDSLTGELFF
TRBJ1-4,TRBV5-8,TRBD1,-,TGTGCCAGCAGCCGGGACAGGGCAAAAGAAAAACTGTTTTTT,CASSRDRAKEKLFF
TRBJ1-5,TRBV9,TRBD1,once,TGTGCCAGCAGCCGCCTAGGGACAGGGAATCAGCCCCAGCATTTT,CASSRLGTGNQPQHF
TRBJ2-1,TRBV2,-,-,TGTGCCAGCAGTGAATACGGAGGGCGTTCCTTCAATGAGCAGTTCTTC,CASSEYGGRSFNEQFF
TRBJ2-5,TRBV3-1/TRBV3-2,-,-,TGTGCCAGCGGCCTCCGACAAACTAGTTCCCTCTCCAAGACCCAGTACTTC,CASGLRQTSSLSKTQYF
TRBJ2-7,TRBV27,TRBD2,-,TGTGCCAGCAGTTCCGAACTAGCGGGGACGAATATCTACGAGCAGTACTTC,CASSSELAGTNIYEQYF
TRBJ1-6,TRBV7-2,-,-,TGTGCCAGCAGCTCCTTCGGGGGGGGTTGGAGTAATTCACCCCTCCACTTT,CASSSFGGGWSNSPLHF
TRBJ1-5,TRBV23-1,TRBD1,-,TGCGCCAGCAGTCAAGGGACAGGGAAACAAGGGAATCAGCCCCAGCATTTT,CASSQGTGKQGNQPQHF
TRBJ2-7,TRBV18,-,-,TGTGCCAGCTCACCAGATCGGGTATCGTGGGAGCAGTACTTC,CASSPDRVSWEQYF
TRBJ1-5,TRBV6-2/TRBV6-3,-,-,TGTGCCAGCAGCCGGGACACACCACGGCCCCAGCATTTT,CASSRDTPRPQHF
TRBJ2-1,TRBV19,-,-,TGTGCCAGTAGTTCAACCTCAGGGATTGACAATGAGCAGTTCTTC,CASSSTSGIDNEQFF
TRBJ2-3,TRBV3-1/TRBV3-2,TRBD2,-,TGTGCCAGCAGCCAGTTGCCCCAAGGGAGCGGGAGCAATCAGTATTTT,CASSQLPQGSGSNQYF
TRBJ1-1,TRBV28,-,-,TGTGCCAGCAGTTCACAGGGAACTGAAGCTTTCTTT,CASSSQGTEAFF
TRBJ2-1,TRBV5-5,TRBD2,-,TGTGCCAGCAGCCGCACCAGCGGGAGGGGCTTAAGTGAGCAGTTCTTC,CASSRTSGRGLSEQFF
TRBJ2-1,TRBV19,TRBD2,few,TGTGCCAGTAGTTGGGGACTAGCGGGGGACTACAATGAGCAGTTCTTC,CASSWGLAGDYNEQFF
TRBJ2-5,TRBV18,-,-,TGTGCCAGCTCACCACCGTGGGAACGGGGGACCCAGTACTTC,CASSPPWERGTQYF
TRBJ1-6,TRBV28,TRBD1,-,TGTGCCAGCATCACAGGGGGCAACTATAATTCACCCCTCCACTTT,CASITGGNYNSPLHF
TRBJ2-7,TRBV10-3,TRBD2,-,TGTGCCAGTACTAGTTCAGCGGGGGACTCCTACGAGCAGTACTTC,CASTSSAGDSYEQYF
TRBJ1-2,TRBV25-1,-,-,TGTGCCAGCAGTGCCCCGGGGGGGATCGGGGCACGCTACACCTTC,CASSAPGGIGARYTF
TRBJ1-6,TRBV10-2,TRBD1,-,TGCGCCAGCAGTTCCACCGGCAGGGCAGGGGGTAATTCACCCCTCCACTTT,CASSSTGRAGGNSPLHF
TRBJ2-3,TRBV7-9,TRBD2,few,TGTGCCAGCAGCTTAGCGGTAGCGGGGTCAGTAGATACGCAGTATTTT,CASSLAVAGSVDTQYF
TRBJ2-1,TRBV5-5,TRBD1,-,TGTGCCAGCACCCAGGGGGACTCCTACAATGAGCAGTTCTTC,CASTQGDSYNEQFF
TRBJ2-7,TRBV11-1,TRBD1,once,TGTGCCACCCGGACAGGGCTAAAAGGCGAGCAGTACTTC,CATRTGLKGEQYF
TRBJ2-1,TRBV2,TRBD1,-,TGTGCCACCCAAGACAGGGCCCTCAATGAGCAGTTCTTC,CATQDRALNEQFF
TRBJ1-2,TRBV9,-,-,TGTGCCAGCAGCCAAGGAGGGCTAGGGGCTAACTATGGCTACACCTTC,CASSQGGLGANYGYTF
TRBJ1-6,TRBV7-2,-,-,TGTGCCAGCAGCTTGGCCCTTGCCTCACCCCTCCACTTT,CASSLALASPLHF
TRBJ2-7,TRBV5-6,TRBD2,-,TGTGCCAGCAGCCCCGGACTAGCGGGAGCCGAGCAGTACTTC,CASSPGLAGAEQYF
TRBJ1-1,TRBV27,-,-,TGTGCCAGCAGTTTTACAGGGCCGAACACTGAAGCTTTCTTT,CASSFTGPNTEAFF
TRBJ2-7,TRBV5-1,TRBD1,-,TGCGCCAGCAGCTCCCGACAGGGGGCTCGGTACGAGCAGTACTTC,CASSSRQGARYEQYF
TRBJ1-6,TRBV19,-,few,TGTGCCAGTAGTGCTTTACAGGGATCCCATAATTCACCCCTCCACTTT,CASSALQGSHNSPLHF
TRBJ2-5,TRBV12-3/TRBV12-4,TRBD1,-,TGTGCCAGCAGGGGGGACAGCCAAGAGACCCAGTACTTC,CASRGDSQETQYF
TRBJ1-3,TRBV5-4,-,once,TGTGCCAGCAGCTTGACAGGGCCAGCGGGAAACACCATATATTTT,CASSLTGPAGNTIYF
TRBJ2-5,TRBV21-1,-,once,TGTGCCAGCCGCCCCTTGATTGGTGGACAGGGGGCGCGCGGGGAGACCCAGTACTTC,CASRPLIGGQGARGETQYF
TRBJ2-7,TRBV12-5,-,once,TGTGCTAGTGGTTTGAGGCCTGGGCCCCCCGTCGAGCAGTACTTC,CASGLRPGPPVEQYF
TRBJ1-2,TRBV6-9,-,once,TGTGCCAGCAGTTATTCGCGCGACACCTTC,CASSYSRDTF